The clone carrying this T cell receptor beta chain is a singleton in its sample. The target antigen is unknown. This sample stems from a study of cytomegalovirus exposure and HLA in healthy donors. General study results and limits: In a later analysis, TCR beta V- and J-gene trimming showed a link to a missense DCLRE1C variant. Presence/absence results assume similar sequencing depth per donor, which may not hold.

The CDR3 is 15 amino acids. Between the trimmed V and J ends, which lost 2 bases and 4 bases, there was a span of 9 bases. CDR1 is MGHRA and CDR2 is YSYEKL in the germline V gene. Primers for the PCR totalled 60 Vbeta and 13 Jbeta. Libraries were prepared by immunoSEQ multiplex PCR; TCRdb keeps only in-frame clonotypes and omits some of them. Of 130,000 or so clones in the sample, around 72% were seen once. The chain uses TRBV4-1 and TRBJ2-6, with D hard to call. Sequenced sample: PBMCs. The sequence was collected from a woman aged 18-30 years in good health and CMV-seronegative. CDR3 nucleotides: TGCGCCAGCAGCCAATATCACGGGGGGGCCAACGTCCTGACTTTC. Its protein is CASSQYHGGANVLTF.